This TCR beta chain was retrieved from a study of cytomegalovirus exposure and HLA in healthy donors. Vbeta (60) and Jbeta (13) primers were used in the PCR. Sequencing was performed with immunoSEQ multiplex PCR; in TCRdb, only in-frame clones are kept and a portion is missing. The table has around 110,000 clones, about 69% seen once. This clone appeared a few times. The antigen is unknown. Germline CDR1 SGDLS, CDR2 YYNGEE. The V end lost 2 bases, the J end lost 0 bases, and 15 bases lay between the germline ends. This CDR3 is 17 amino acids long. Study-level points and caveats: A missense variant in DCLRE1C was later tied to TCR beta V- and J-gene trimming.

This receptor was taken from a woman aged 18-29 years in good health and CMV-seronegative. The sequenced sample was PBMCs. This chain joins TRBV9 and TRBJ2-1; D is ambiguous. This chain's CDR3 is CASSVGPPKSSYNEQFF. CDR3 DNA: TGTGCCAGCAGCGTTGGGCCTCCGAAAAGCTCCTACAATGAGCAGTTCTTC.